This T cell receptor (beta chain) was captured by sequencing in a study of T cell responses to AZD1222 COVID-19 vaccine. General observations from the study: The CD4 TCRs associated with vaccination extended across spike and predominated at 160-218 and 743-854. Baseline testing showed seropositivity in only a handful of AZD1222 recipients.

About this clone: No antigen is known for it.

The CDR3 length is 15 residues. The germline gives CDR1 SGHAT, CDR2 FQNNGV. V trimming: 5 bases; J trimming: 2 bases; junction bases outside the gene matches: 4. Sequencing used immunoSEQ multiplex PCR; TCRdb keeps in-frame clones, though not all of them. The sample gives around 96,000 clones, 70% to 90% of which show up once; 2.8% is in the top ten. The J gene is TRBJ1-5, the V gene TRBV11-2; 9 nucleotides agree with TRBD1. This TCR was recovered from an adult in good health. The starting material was peripheral blood, obtained on day 0 of AZD1222 vaccination. The CDR3 region is CASSADRGGNQPQHF. Here the CDR3 DNA reads TGTGCCAGCAGCGCCGACAGGGGGGGCAATCAGCCCCAGCATTTT.